Listed below are T cell receptor beta chains from one sample, sequenced in a study of identical twins. TCRdb re-analysed the 5' RACE reads in MiXCR, keeping a single row per CDR3 protein. The sample includes roughly 500,000 distinct CDR3 sequences, roughly a fifth seen only once; the top ten take about 0.91%. These data also featured in a second study, about T cells expressing NK-cell markers.

The source material was CD4+ T cells sorted from blood. The receptors come from a woman in her late teens or twenties in good health. Each CDR3 is given with its conserved first and last residue. Each record gives: clone size, D gene, J gene, V gene, CDR3 DNA, CDR3 protein. A D gene is named only where the DNA matches it firmly. The size of a clone is reported for some rows only, either as once, few or many, or as a class for expanded clones.

NA,NA,TRBJ2-3,TRBV2,TGTGCCGGGACGTACACAGATACGCAGTATTTT,CAGTYTDTQYF
few,NA,TRBJ1-4,TRBV4-3,TGCGCCAGCAGCCAAGATCACAGGGCTGAGTTTCGGTCTAATGAAAAACTGTTTTTT,CASSQDHRAEFRSNEKLFF
few,NA,TRBJ2-5,TRBV10-3,TGTGCCATCAGGCCATCAACTGTGGGGGAGACCCAGTACTTC,CAIRPSTVGETQYF
NA,NA,TRBJ2-6,TRBV29-1,TGCAGCGTTGACCTCTCTGGGGCCAACGTCCTGACTTTC,CSVDLSGANVLTF
NA,NA,TRBJ2-7,TRBV12-5,TGTGCTAGTGGTTTGGTGGTCGCCAGTACCTACGAGCAGTACTTC,CASGLVVASTYEQYF
few,NA,TRBJ2-7,TRBV6-5,TGTGCCAGCAGTTACTCCGGACGGAGCTACGAGCAGTACTTC,CASSYSGRSYEQYF
NA,NA,TRBJ2-1,TRBV12-3/TRBV12-4,TGTGCCAGCACCTCCCACGACAACTCCTACAATGAGCAGTTCTTC,CASTSHDNSYNEQFF
few,TRBD1,TRBJ2-5,TRBV6-5,TGTGCCAGCAGTTACTCCCGGGCAGGGGGGACCCAGTACTTC,CASSYSRAGGTQYF
NA,TRBD2,TRBJ2-1,TRBV4-3,TGCGCCAGCAGCCAGGAACTAGCGGGTCTATACAATGAGCAGTTCTTC,CASSQELAGLYNEQFF
many,NA,TRBJ2-7,TRBV29-1,TGCAGCGTCGACCCCGGGAGTTCGGGCGAGCAGTACTTC,CSVDPGSSGEQYF
few,NA,TRBJ2-1,TRBV7-9,TGTGCCAGCAGCTTAGAAAGGCGAGACTATCAGTTCTTC,CASSLERRDYQFF
NA,NA,TRBJ1-5,TRBV19,TGTGCCAGTAGCCTACCCGGACGACCGGGGCCAAACCAGCCCCAGCATTTT,CASSLPGRPGPNQPQHF
NA,NA,TRBJ2-7,TRBV5-6,TGTGCCAGCAGCCCCACCAGGGGACTCGGTTACGAGCAGTACTTC,CASSPTRGLGYEQYF
NA,NA,TRBJ1-5,TRBV10-3,TGTGCCATCAGCCAAGACAGAGCCTATCAGCCCCAGCATTTT,CAISQDRAYQPQHF
NA,TRBD2,TRBJ2-5,TRBV7-3,TGTGCCAGCAGCCCGCGGGGGGGCCGGGGTTACGAGACCCAGTACTTC,CASSPRGGRGYETQYF
few,TRBD1,TRBJ2-7,TRBV7-2,TGTGCCAGCAGCCTACAGGGGGTTCTCTCCTACGAGCAGTACTTC,CASSLQGVLSYEQYF
NA,TRBD2,TRBJ2-4,TRBV6-1,TGTGCCAGCAGGGGAATTTCTAGCGGGGGGGCCCAAAACATTCAGTACTTC,CASRGISSGGAQNIQYF
NA,TRBD2,TRBJ2-7,TRBV7-7,TGTGCCAGCAGCCCCGGGAGGACTAGCGGTTACGAGCAGTACTTC,CASSPGRTSGYEQYF
NA,NA,TRBJ2-5,TRBV9,TGTGCCAGCAGCGTAGGTCCAGGGAAAGAGACCCAGTACTTC,CASSVGPGKETQYF
NA,NA,TRBJ1-1,TRBV29-1,TGCAGCGTTGATTGGGCCCTGCAGAACACTGAAGCTTTCTTT,CSVDWALQNTEAFF
few,NA,TRBJ2-1,TRBV20-1,TGCAGTGCTAGAGAGGGCGTCGGGGCCTCCTACAATGAGCAGTTCTTC,CSAREGVGASYNEQFF
NA,NA,TRBJ2-7,TRBV5-5,TGTGCCAGCAGCTTGTTACACCTTGCCCCCTCCTACGAGCAGTACTTC,CASSLLHLAPSYEQYF
NA,TRBD1,TRBJ2-1,TRBV30,TGTGCCTGGAAACTAGCAGGGGGCAGTGAGCAGTTCTTC,CAWKLAGGSEQFF
NA,TRBD2,TRBJ2-1,TRBV20-1,TGCAGTGCTAGAGAAATCGGCGGGAGGTACAATGAGCAGTTCTTC,CSAREIGGRYNEQFF
NA,NA,TRBJ2-1,TRBV20-1,TGCAGTGCCCCGAGGACTCGAGTCTATGAGCAGTTCTTC,CSAPRTRVYEQFF
NA,NA,TRBJ1-1,TRBV12-5,TGTGCTAGTGGTCAAGGGCAGATGAACACTGAAGCTTTCTTT,CASGQGQMNTEAFF
few,TRBD1,TRBJ1-2,TRBV3-1,TGTGCCAGCAGCCAAAGGACAGGGGCGGGAGGCTACACCTTC,CASSQRTGAGGYTF
few,TRBD1,TRBJ1-2,TRBV13,TGTGCCAGCAGCTTAGGCCTCAGGGGGCGACTCGGGGGCTATGGCTACACCTTC,CASSLGLRGRLGGYGYTF
NA,NA,TRBJ1-1,TRBV4-1,TGCGCCAGCAGCCGCCAAAGACCCGGGCCCACCCTTCACACTGAAGCTTTCTTT,CASSRQRPGPTLHTEAFF
few,TRBD1,TRBJ2-5,TRBV5-6,TGTGCCAGCAGAAGACAGGGTTCTGGAGAGACCCAGTACTTC,CASRRQGSGETQYF
few,NA,TRBJ1-5,TRBV12-3/TRBV12-4,TGTGCCAGCAGTTTAGGGGACGCTTCCTCTCAGCCCCAGCATTTT,CASSLGDASSQPQHF
few,NA,TRBJ2-1,TRBV30,TGTGCCTGGGTCTTTGCGGTTAACAATGAGCAGTTCTTC,CAWVFAVNNEQFF
few,TRBD1,TRBJ1-2,TRBV5-1,TGCGCCAGCAGCCCAGGACAGGGGTGGGATGGCTACACCTTC,CASSPGQGWDGYTF
NA,NA,TRBJ1-2,TRBV20-1,TGCAGTGCTAGTTGGGGGACTCGCTATGGCTACACCTTC,CSASWGTRYGYTF
many,NA,TRBJ2-2,TRBV7-9,TGTGCCAGCAGCTTCGGGACTAACACCGGGGAGCTGTTTTTT,CASSFGTNTGELFF
few,NA,TRBJ2-5,TRBV18,TGTGCCAGCTCACCTAATGAGCCCAGAAGAGAGACCCAGTACTTC,CASSPNEPRRETQYF
few,TRBD1,TRBJ2-7,TRBV5-6,TGTGCCAGCAGCCCGACAGGGGCCGGCTACGAGCAGTACTTC,CASSPTGAGYEQYF
few,NA,TRBJ2-4,TRBV27,TGTGCCAATTTCGGGTCAGCAGACATTCAGTACTTC,CANFGSADIQYF
NA,NA,TRBJ2-3,TRBV10-3,TGTGCCATCAGTGAGGAAGTGGAGGGTGATTATCCTTCGTGGGATACGCAGTATTTT,CAISEEVEGDYPSWDTQYF
NA,NA,TRBJ2-1,TRBV12-3/TRBV12-4,TGTGCCAGCCTCCGGGGGGCAGCCTACAATGAGCAGTTCTTC,CASLRGAAYNEQFF